These T cell receptor beta chains were read from a single sample in a study of technical replicates of blood from a handful of donors. TCRdb's table, derived via immunoSEQ multiplex PCR, lists solely in-frame clones and lacks some. The sample shows 65,000 to 80,000 clones, 95% to 98% of them seen only once. Material for sequencing was T cells isolated from PBMCs. These receptors were obtained from a human donor in good health. CDR3s include the opening cysteine and the closing phenylalanine or tryptophan. Fields, in order: CDR3 DNA, CDR3 protein, D gene, CDR3 length, J gene, clone size, V gene. A D gene is named only where the DNA matches it firmly. Where a row states a size, it is once, few, many or the class of an expanded clone; other rows omit it.

TGCAGCGGCAGGGACTCTAATGAAAAACTGTTTTTT CSGRDSNEKLFF NA 12 TRBJ1-4 NA TRBV29-1
TGTGCCAGCAGCTTAACTCCTAGCGGAACAGATACGCAGTATTTT CASSLTPSGTDTQYF TRBD2 15 TRBJ2-3 NA TRBV7-3
TGCAGCGTTGCAGGTGGGGGCAGGGGCTACGAGCAGTACTTC CSVAGGGRGYEQYF NA 14 TRBJ2-7 once TRBV29-1
TGTGCCAGCAGCCCGGCAGGGATCTGGGACAACCGCATGAACACTGAAGCTTTCTTT CASSPAGIWDNRMNTEAFF NA 19 TRBJ1-1 NA TRBV11-1
TGTGCCAGCAGTCTTATGCCGGGACTAGCGGGACAAGAGACCCAGTACTTC CASSLMPGLAGQETQYF TRBD2 17 TRBJ2-5 NA TRBV2
TGTGCCAGCAGCCAAGATGAGGGGGTGGGCTATGGCTACACCTTC CASSQDEGVGYGYTF NA 15 TRBJ1-2 NA TRBV4-2
TGTGCCAGCAGTCGAACAACAGGGGCGTCTGGGGCCAACGTCCTGACTTTC CASSRTTGASGANVLTF TRBD1 17 TRBJ2-6 NA TRBV27
TGTGCCTGGAGTGAGGGAGCTAGCGGGAGCTGGGAGCAGTTCTTC CAWSEGASGSWEQFF TRBD2 15 TRBJ2-1 NA TRBV30
TGTGCCAGCAAACTACACAATGAGCAGTTCTTC CASKLHNEQFF NA 11 TRBJ2-1 NA TRBV28
TGTGCCAGCAGCGCCCGCAGGGTTGGCACTGAAGCTTTCTTT CASSARRVGTEAFF NA 14 TRBJ1-1 NA TRBV7-3
TGTGCCAGCTCACTCAGGGACAGCGGGAGCCTAGCTGGAAACACCATATATTTT CASSLRDSGSLAGNTIYF TRBD1 18 TRBJ1-3 NA TRBV18
TGTGCCAGCAGCTTAGATCTAGAGGTCGCGGGGACTGAAGCTTTCTTT CASSLDLEVAGTEAFF NA 16 TRBJ1-1 NA TRBV11-2
TGTGCCAGCACCCCTGAGGGGACAGGGTCCTACGAGCAGTACTTC CASTPEGTGSYEQYF TRBD1 15 TRBJ2-7 once TRBV6-5
TGTGCCAGCAGCTTAAGCTTAGGGGGCGCCTATTCCTACGAGCAGTACTTC CASSLSLGGAYSYEQYF TRBD1 17 TRBJ2-7 NA TRBV7-9
TGTGCCAGCAGCAAATACCGGACTAGCGGTAACAATGAGCAGTTCTTC CASSKYRTSGNNEQFF TRBD2 16 TRBJ2-1 NA TRBV9
TGTGCCAGCAGTGAATACGGGGGGCCCTACAATGAGCAGTTCTTC CASSEYGGPYNEQFF NA 15 TRBJ2-1 NA TRBV25-1
TGTGCCAGCAGCGTGGACGGGTTTGGCTACACCTTC CASSVDGFGYTF NA 12 TRBJ1-2 NA TRBV5-6
TGTGCCAGCAGCCCACCGTCGACAGGGGGGCACGAGCAGTACTTC CASSPPSTGGHEQYF TRBD1 15 TRBJ2-7 NA TRBV11-2
TGTGCCAGCAGCCGAACCCTAGCGGTGAGCACAGATACGCAGTATTTT CASSRTLAVSTDTQYF TRBD2 16 TRBJ2-3 NA TRBV28
TGTGCCAGCAGTGAAAGGGGGCAGAACAATCAGCCCCAGCATTTT CASSERGQNNQPQHF TRBD1 15 TRBJ1-5 NA TRBV2
TGTGCCAGCAGCCGCTCCGGGACTAGCGGTAATGAGCAGTTCTTC CASSRSGTSGNEQFF TRBD2 15 TRBJ2-1 NA TRBV7-2
TGCGCCAGCAATAACCGGGACAGGGCTAACAATGAGCAGTTCTTC CASNNRDRANNEQFF TRBD1 15 TRBJ2-1 NA TRBV5-1
TGTGCCACCAGCGATGAACCCTCGAGCGGCTACACCTTC CATSDEPSSGYTF NA 13 TRBJ1-2 NA TRBV15
TGTGCCAGCAGCCTGTGGGGACAGGTCTACGAGCAGTACTTC CASSLWGQVYEQYF TRBD1 14 TRBJ2-7 NA TRBV5-4
TGCGCCAGCAGCCAACCCGGAGGGAGCACTGAAGCTTTCTTT CASSQPGGSTEAFF NA 14 TRBJ1-1 NA TRBV4-1
TGTGCCAGCAGTGAAAAGCCGTACACCGGGGAGCTGTTTTTT CASSEKPYTGELFF NA 14 TRBJ2-2 NA TRBV6-1
TGTGCCATCAGTGGATCCGACAGGAGCTCCTACGAGCAGTACTTC CAISGSDRSSYEQYF NA 15 TRBJ2-7 NA TRBV10-3
TGTGCCAGCAGTTACTCTAGGACAGTCGAGACCCAGTACTTC CASSYSRTVETQYF NA 14 TRBJ2-5 NA TRBV6-5